A selection of T cell receptor beta chains follows, all from one sample in a study of cytomegalovirus exposure and HLA in healthy donors. Measured with immunoSEQ multiplex PCR; TCRdb has only the in-frame clones, and not every one. The table has approximately 200,000 clones, 80% to 90% seen once. The sequenced sample was PBMCs. The receptors were sampled from a woman in her 30s in good health and CMV-seropositive. Each CDR3 is given with its conserved first and last residue. D genes are given only for firm matches. Part of the rows lack a size; the others show once, few, many or a class for expanded clones.

15,NA,NA,TRBJ2-7,TRBV5-1,TGCGCCAGCAGCTTCTTTCAGGACAGCACCTACGAGCAGTACTTC,CASSFFQDSTYEQYF
14,NA,NA,TRBJ1-1,TRBV15,TGTGCCACCAGCAGAGTGGGGGCCGGCACTGAAGCTTTCTTT,CATSRVGAGTEAFF
11,NA,NA,TRBJ2-1,TRBV20-1,TGCAGTGCGACAGGAGCGTGGGAGCAGTTCTTC,CSATGAWEQFF
12,NA,NA,TRBJ1-5,TRBV28,TGTGCCAGCAGTTTTCTATTTCAGCCCCAGCATTTT,CASSFLFQPQHF
15,TRBD1,NA,TRBJ2-1,TRBV25-1,TGTGCCAGCAGTGACGGACAGGGGGCTTATCTTGAGCAGTTCTTC,CASSDGQGAYLEQFF
15,NA,NA,TRBJ1-4,TRBV9,TGTGCCAGCAGCGTAGCGGGAAAACCGAATGAAAAACTGTTTTTT,CASSVAGKPNEKLFF
18,TRBD1,NA,TRBJ2-1,TRBV5-8,TGTGCCAGCAGCGGACAGGGCCGTTTTGCAAGGAGGGACAATGAGCAGTTCTTC,CASSGQGRFARRDNEQFF
15,NA,NA,TRBJ1-2,TRBV9,TGTGCCAGCAGCGTAGCGGGGACACCCAGCTATGGCTACACCTTC,CASSVAGTPSYGYTF
15,NA,NA,TRBJ2-1,TRBV4-1,TGCGCCAGCAGCCAAGCCATAGCGGTGGGGGGTGAGCAGTTCTTC,CASSQAIAVGGEQFF
16,TRBD1,NA,TRBJ2-1,TRBV13,TGTGCCAGCAGCCCTAATATGGGACAGGTATACAATGAGCAGTTCTTC,CASSPNMGQVYNEQFF
12,NA,NA,TRBJ1-4,TRBV30,TGTGCCTCACTGCGGACGGGAGAAAAACTGTTTTTT,CASLRTGEKLFF
15,NA,NA,TRBJ1-1,TRBV6-5,TGTGCCAGCAGTATCCTGAGGGGGGGGCACACTGAAGCTTTCTTT,CASSILRGGHTEAFF
14,NA,few,TRBJ1-5,TRBV15,TGTGCCACCAGCAGAGCGTATAGCAATCAGCCCCAGCATTTT,CATSRAYSNQPQHF
14,NA,once,TRBJ2-1,TRBV2,TGTGCCAGCAGGGACTTGGGGGGAGGCAATGAGCAGTTCTTC,CASRDLGGGNEQFF
12,NA,NA,TRBJ2-1,TRBV29-1,TGCAGCGGGTACCGGGACAACAATGAGCAGTTCTTC,CSGYRDNNEQFF
13,NA,few,TRBJ1-2,TRBV11-2,TGTGCCAGCAGCTTAGGGCAATACTATGGCTACACCTTC,CASSLGQYYGYTF
16,NA,NA,TRBJ2-1,TRBV5-1,TGCGCCAGCAACCCGGGGGACGGCCTCTCCTACAATGAGCAGTTCTTC,CASNPGDGLSYNEQFF
12,NA,NA,TRBJ1-5,TRBV10-3,TGTGCCATTGGGCCGAGCAATCAGCCCCAGCATTTT,CAIGPSNQPQHF
19,TRBD1,NA,TRBJ1-1,TRBV19,TGTGCCAGTAGTATTTCTTTTGGGGATCGCGGACAGGGACGATCTGAAGCTTTCTTT,CASSISFGDRGQGRSEAFF
15,NA,NA,TRBJ2-6,TRBV11-2,TGTGCCAGCAGCCTTGACAGCTCTGGGGCCAACGTCCTGACTTTC,CASSLDSSGANVLTF
14,TRBD1,NA,TRBJ2-2,TRBV9,TGTGCCAGCAGCCCGAGGACAGGGACCGGGGAGCTGTTTTTT,CASSPRTGTGELFF
14,NA,NA,TRBJ1-4,TRBV28,TGTGCCAGCAGTTTATCTAGGACTAATGAAAAACTGTTTTTT,CASSLSRTNEKLFF